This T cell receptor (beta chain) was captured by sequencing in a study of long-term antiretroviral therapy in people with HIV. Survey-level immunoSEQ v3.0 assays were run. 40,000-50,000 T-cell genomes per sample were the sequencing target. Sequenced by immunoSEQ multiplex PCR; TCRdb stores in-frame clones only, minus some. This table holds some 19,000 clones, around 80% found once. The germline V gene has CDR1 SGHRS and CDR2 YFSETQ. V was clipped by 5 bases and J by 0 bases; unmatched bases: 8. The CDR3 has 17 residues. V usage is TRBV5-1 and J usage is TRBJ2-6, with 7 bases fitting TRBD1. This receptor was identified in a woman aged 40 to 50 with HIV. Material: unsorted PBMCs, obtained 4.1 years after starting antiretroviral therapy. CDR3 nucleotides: TGCGCCAGCAGTCCCGGACAGGATCCCTCTGGGGCCAACGTCCTGACTTTC. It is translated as CASSPGQDPSGANVLTF.